Listed below are T cell receptor beta chains from one sample, sequenced in a study of cytomegalovirus exposure and HLA in healthy donors. Generated by immunoSEQ multiplex PCR, the TCRdb table keeps only in-frame clones and is missing some. This sample carries more than 300,000 clones, 70% to 90% of them seen once, and the ten largest clones take roughly 0.75%. The sample consisted of PBMCs. The receptors derive from a woman under 30 in good health and CMV-seronegative. Both conserved end residues are part of each CDR3. Fields, in order: V gene, J gene, clone size, D gene, CDR3 protein, CDR3 DNA. The D gene is left open where the match is weak. Size tells how often a clone was seen (once, few, many) or the class of an expanded clone, and some rows leave it out.

>TRBV5-4|TRBJ1-5|NA|TRBD1
CASSSEGANQPQHF
TGTGCCAGCAGTTCCGAGGGGGCCAATCAGCCCCAGCATTTT
>TRBV5-6|TRBJ2-3|NA|NA
CASEKAASTDTQYF
TGTGCCAGCGAGAAGGCGGCTAGCACAGATACGCAGTATTTT
>TRBV11-2|TRBJ2-1|NA|TRBD2
CASSLAGTSGYNEQFF
TGTGCCAGCAGCTTAGCTGGGACTAGCGGATACAATGAGCAGTTCTTC
>TRBV19|TRBJ2-3|NA|TRBD1
CASSIDRTGGYTDTQYF
TGTGCCAGTAGTATAGATCGGACAGGGGGCTACACAGATACGCAGTATTTT
>TRBV7-9|TRBJ1-4|NA|TRBD1
CASSWTGGIEKLFF
TGTGCCAGCAGTTGGACAGGGGGAATTGAAAAACTGTTTTTT
>TRBV30|TRBJ2-2|NA|NA
CAWSVAETGELFF
TGTGCCTGGTCGGTAGCGGAGACCGGGGAGCTGTTTTTT
>TRBV28|TRBJ2-1|NA|TRBD2
CASRGLAGDWEQFF
TGTGCCAGCAGGGGACTAGCGGGAGATTGGGAGCAGTTCTTC
>TRBV6-6|TRBJ1-2|once|TRBD1
CASCETGGYGYTF
TGTGCCAGCTGCGAGACAGGGGGCTATGGCTACACCTTC
>TRBV5-1|TRBJ2-2|NA|NA
CASSPIEGPNTGELFF
TGCGCCAGCAGCCCCATCGAGGGCCCGAACACCGGGGAGCTGTTTTTT
>TRBV2|TRBJ1-6|NA|TRBD1
CASKDREYSPLHF
TGTGCCAGCAAGGACAGGGAGTATTCACCCCTCCACTTT
>TRBV15|TRBJ1-1|NA|NA
CATSRAGTGVTEAFF
TGTGCCACCAGCAGAGCTGGAACAGGTGTCACTGAAGCTTTCTTT
>TRBV2|TRBJ1-3|NA|TRBD1
CASSVERQGSGNTIYF
TGTGCCAGCAGTGTGGAGAGACAGGGCTCTGGAAACACCATATATTTT
>TRBV30|TRBJ2-3|NA|NA
CAWSGGYTDTQYF
TGTGCCTGGAGTGGAGGGTACACAGATACGCAGTATTTT
>TRBV7-9|TRBJ2-7|NA|NA
CASSSGPNQEQYF
TGTGCCAGCAGCTCAGGCCCGAATCAGGAGCAGTACTTC
>TRBV28|TRBJ2-7|NA|TRBD2
CASSWGKAGTRPYEQYF
TGTGCCAGCAGTTGGGGAAAAGCCGGGACTAGACCCTACGAGCAGTACTTC
>TRBV30|TRBJ1-3|NA|NA
CAWSWAGSGNTIYF
TGTGCCTGGAGTTGGGCAGGATCAGGAAACACCATATATTTT
>TRBV9|TRBJ2-3|NA|TRBD2
CASSNKAGSTDTQYF
TGTGCCAGCAGTAACAAAGCGGGAAGCACAGATACGCAGTATTTT
>TRBV6-5|TRBJ2-3|NA|NA
CASTPLALAGGQYF
TGTGCCAGCACCCCCCTAGCCCTCGCCGGAGGGCAGTATTTT
>TRBV7-9|TRBJ2-7|NA|NA
CASSESYEQYF
TGTGCCAGCAGTGAGTCCTACGAGCAGTACTTC
>TRBV7-9|TRBJ2-2|NA|TRBD1
CASSLWAGGPGELFF
TGTGCCAGCAGCTTATGGGCAGGGGGCCCCGGGGAGCTGTTTTTT
>TRBV7-9|TRBJ2-7|NA|TRBD2
CASSLASPRGGAIEQYF
TGTGCCAGCAGCTTAGCCAGCCCTCGCGGGGGGGCCATCGAGCAGTACTTC
>TRBV28|TRBJ2-7|NA|TRBD1
CASSLQGTGGGEQYF
TGTGCCAGCAGTTTGCAAGGGACAGGGGGCGGCGAGCAGTACTTC
>TRBV19|TRBJ2-3|NA|NA
CASSIPGTDTQYF
TGTGCCAGTAGTATACCGGGAACAGATACGCAGTATTTT
>TRBV5-5|TRBJ1-4|once|NA
CASSLYATIERNEKLFF
TGTGCCAGCAGCTTGTACGCAACCATAGAGAGAAATGAAAAACTGTTTTTT